Each of the 24 T cell receptor beta chains below was sequenced from the same sample in a study of T cells in women clearing cervical HPV infection. Only in-frame clones appear in the TCRdb table, and some are missing; sequencing was by immunoSEQ multiplex PCR. This repertoire includes about 23,000 clones. The sequenced sample was blood buffy coat. The receptors were gathered from a woman between 18 and 75 years old with a cervical HPV16 infection that either progressed to CIN3+ or cleared (not recorded which).

About this clone itself: The observed sequence ends 3 residues before the CDR3 terminus, with the missing tail filled in from the germline J gene. V usage is TRBV2 and J usage is TRBJ2-7; 10 positions agree with TRBD1. CDR3 length: 15 amino acids. Looked up from germline, CDR1 is SNHLY and CDR2 is FYNNEI. J lost 6 bases, V lost 1 base, and 6 bases had no gene match. CDR3: CASSEGLGTGVEQYF. The CDR3 bases that were read are TGTGCCAGCAGTGAAGGCCTCGGGACAGGGGTCGAG.

Comments on this clone: The DNA ends 3 residues before the CDR3 does, and the rest of the CDR3 is filled in from the germline J gene. The chain combines TRBV7-7 with TRBJ2-5, with D uncertain. This CDR3 has 14 residues. V was pared by 5 bases and J by 4 bases, with 14 bases between. Germline V CDR1 and CDR2: SSHAT, FNYEAQ (reference sequence). This CDR3 is CASSHSPGPETQYF. The covered CDR3 bases are TGTGCCAGCAGCCACTCCCCGGGTCCAGAGACC.

In terms of frequency, this clone is medium-sized (0.01 to 0.1%). The sequenced fragment ends 3 residues before the CDR3 boundary, so the rest is inferred from the germline J gene. J is TRBJ1-4 and V is TRBV19; possible D gene TRBD1, 6 bases. This CDR3 comprises 15 residues. Trimming shortened V by 4 bases and J by 1 base, and 10 bases separated the two germline ends. The germline gives CDR1 LNHDA, CDR2 SQIVND (reference sequence). The CDR3 sequence is CASSRQQGTNEKLFF. The part of the CDR3 DNA that was read is TGTGCCAGTAGTAGACAACAGGGAACTAATGAAAAA.

With regard to this clone: The read finishes 3 residues shy of the CDR3 end, and the germline J gene is used to complete it. The J gene is TRBJ1-6, the V gene TRBV5-6; D gene uncertain. CDR3 length: 13 residues. Trimming shortened V by 0 bases and J by 10 bases, and 8 bases separated the two germline ends. The germline CDR1 and CDR2 sequences are SGHDT and YYEEEE. CDR3 DNA, as far as it was read: TGTGCCAGCAGCTTGGACAAGGCCTCACCC. The encoded protein is CASSLDKASP. The whole CDR3 reads CASSLDKASPLHF.

By frequency, this clone registers medium-sized. Read sequence stops 3 residues before the CDR3 end, and the germline J gene provides the missing end. The rearrangement joins TRBV9 to TRBJ2-2; 8 bases are shared with TRBD1. This CDR3 comprises 11 residues. In germline, CDR1 is SGDLS, CDR2 YYNGEE. The CDR3 bases that were read are TGTGCCAGCAGCGAGGGGACAGGG. This codes for CASSEGTG. The whole CDR3 protein is CASSEGTGLFF.

Concerning this clone itself: The read gets to within 3 residues of the CDR3 end, and the germline J gene fills in the rest. This chain links TRBV7-9 with TRBJ2-7; perhaps TRBD2 as D (6 bases). Trimming took 5 bases from V and 1 from J, leaving 15 bases between them. The CDR3 totals 15 residues. Germline CDR1 is SEHNR and CDR2 is FQNEAQ (reference sequence). The CDR3 sequence: CASSPRMGLSYEQYF. Partial CDR3 DNA: TGTGCCAGCAGCCCCCGAATGGGACTTTCCTACGAG.

Concerning this clone itself: The read finishes 3 residues shy of the CDR3 end, and the germline J gene is used to complete it. V gene TRBV7-2 combines with J gene TRBJ2-2; D is undetermined. CDR1 SGHTA and CDR2 FQGNSA come from the germline V gene. This CDR3 region has 14 residues. The CDR3 bases that were read are TGTGCCAGCAGCGGCAGGAGAGAGAATGAAAAG. Protein sequence: CASSGRRENEK. The entire CDR3 is CASSGRRENEKLFF. Supplemented by reference TRBV7-2 and TRBJ2-2, the full variable domain reads GAGVSQSPSNKVTEKGKDVELRCDPISGHTALYWYRQSLGQGLEFLIYFQGNSAPDKSGLPSDRFSAERTGGSVSTLTIQRTQQEDSAVYLCASSGRRENEKLFFGEGSRLTVL.

Details on this clone: Read data end 3 residues before the CDR3 end; the end is taken from the germline J gene. The V and J genes are TRBV7-2 and TRBJ2-7, with 7 bases fitting TRBD2. Looked up from germline, CDR1 is SGHTA and CDR2 is FQGNSA. The CDR3 has 14 residues. With 6 bases clipped from V and 4 bases from J, the junction kept 9 bases outside the gene matches. The CDR3 bases that were read are TGTGCCAGCAGACCCCCCGGGGGGATGTACGAG. The encoded protein is CASRPPGGMYE. The CDR3 in its entirety is CASRPPGGMYEQYF.

As to this clone: A junction boundary mismatches the germline segment, possibly from a read error. The CDR3 end falls 3 residues outside the read, so it is completed with the germline J gene. The V call is TRBV7-7, the J call TRBJ2-1; 11 bases align to TRBD2. The CDR3 extends over 15 amino acids. Germline values: CDR1 SSHAT, CDR2 FNYEAQ (reference sequence). The CDR3 region is CASSQIAGGYNEQFF. Incomplete CDR3 DNA: TGTGCTAGCAGCCAAATAGCGGGAGGGTACAATGAG.

On this clone: The read terminates 3 residues before the CDR3 end, so the remaining end is supplied by the germline J gene. The chain carries TRBV7-2 and TRBJ2-7; D is undetermined. Germline loops: CDR1 SGHTA, CDR2 FQGNSA. V dropped 4 bases and J dropped 3 bases, with 7 bases sitting between them. The CDR3 has 12 amino acids. Incomplete CDR3 DNA: TGTGCCAGCAGCTCCGTGTTCTACGAG. It encodes CASSSVFYE. The CDR3 reads in full as CASSSVFYEQYF.

With respect to this clone: The CDR3 end lies 3 residues beyond the end of the read and is filled in from the germline J gene. The chain joins TRBV5-8 to TRBJ2-5; 11 positions match TRBD2. The CDR3 spans 15 residues. V lost 3 bases to trimming and J lost 5 bases; unmatched junction nucleotides: 6. CDR1 is SGHTS and CDR2 is YDEGEE in the germline V gene. The chain's CDR3 is CASSYSGRARETQYF. The sequenced CDR3 bases are TGTGCCAGCAGCTATAGCGGGAGGGCCCGGGAGACC.

Concerning this clone itself: Coverage ceases 3 residues before the CDR3 finishes, and the germline J gene fills in the end. This CDR3 is also generated by other DNA sequences in the sample. The V and J genes are TRBV6-1 and TRBJ1-3; D not resolved. CDR3 size: 14 residues. Per the germline V gene, CDR1 is MNHNS and CDR2 is SASEGT. Trimming shortened V by 0 bases and J by 5 bases, and 8 bases separated the two germline ends. The part of the CDR3 DNA that was read is TGTGCCAGCAGTGAAGCGCACAGCCGAAACACC. Its protein product is CASSEAHSRNT. The complete CDR3 sequence is CASSEAHSRNTIYF.

As for this clone: A junction end diverges from the germline sequence, so it may reflect a read error. The covered CDR3 bases are TGCGCCAGCAGCCAAGATTCCAGCGGGAGGAAGACC. This encodes CASSQDSSGRKT. In full, the CDR3 reads CASSQDSSGRKTQYF. This chain joins TRBV4-2 and TRBJ2-5; 9 nucleotides align to TRBD2. The read comes to an end 3 residues before the CDR3 does, leaving the germline J gene to fill in the end. Germline assignment: CDR1 LGHNA and CDR2 YNFKEQ. This CDR3 spans 15 amino acids.

Note on this clone: The read ends 3 residues shy of where the CDR3 ends; the end is completed using the germline J gene. The genes are TRBV20-1 and TRBJ2-2; the D is unclear. The CDR3 contains 14 residues. The germline gives CDR1 DFQATT, CDR2 SNEGSKA (reference sequence). The V gene lost 3 bases and the J gene lost 1 base, with 9 bases spanning the gap. CDR3: CSARNRGNTGELFF. The sequenced CDR3 bases are TGCAGTGCTAGGAACAGAGGGAACACCGGGGAG.

The CDR3 sequence is CAISGGQVSGETQYF. The DNA read from the CDR3 is TGTGCCATCAGTGGGGGACAGGTCTCAGGGGAGACG. The gene calls are TRBV10-3 and TRBJ2-3; 8 bases line up with TRBD1. With the read ending 3 residues before the CDR3 end, the germline J gene is used to fill in that end. Germline V gives CDR1 ENHRY, CDR2 SYGVKD. CDR3 length equals 15 residues.

In the case of this clone: The CDR3 is cut off 3 residues early in the read; its end comes from the germline J gene. This sequence joins TRBV20-1 and TRBJ1-2, with TRBD1 as a possible D gene (6 bases). This CDR3 has 14 amino acids. V was shortened by 3 bases and J by 5 bases, with 16 bases between the two germline ends. The V gene's germline CDR1 is DFQATT and CDR2 SNEGSKA (reference sequence). The sequenced CDR3 bases are TGCAGTGCTAGGGAAAGGGCACAGGGTTATGGC. Translating it yields CSARERAQGYG. The full CDR3 protein reads CSARERAQGYGYTF.

On this clone itself: The CDR3 end is not reached by the read, which stops 3 residues before it; the germline J gene fills it in. The J gene is TRBJ2-7, the V gene TRBV6-2 or TRBV6-3; D is unclear. Per germline, CDR1 MNHEY and CDR2 SVGEGT. CDR3 length: 12 residues. V was pared by 3 bases and J by 1 base, with 4 bases between. CDR3 DNA (partial): TGTGCCAGCAGTTATCAATCCTACGAG. Its protein product is CASSYQSYE. The complete CDR3 sequence is CASSYQSYEQYF.

Worth noting for this clone: The read ends 3 residues before the CDR3 terminus; that terminus is restored from the germline J gene. J is TRBJ1-5 and V is TRBV7-6, with TRBD1 as a possible D gene (6 bases). Germline-derived CDR1 and CDR2 are SGHVS and FNYEAQ. The CDR3 has 15 amino acids. V was shortened by 5 bases and J by 6 bases, with 17 bases between the two germline ends. CDR3 sequence reads: CASSPAAGRGQPQHF. The part of the CDR3 DNA that was read is TGTGCCAGCAGCCCCGCCGCAGGCAGGGGTCAGCCC.

Details on this clone: The read finishes 3 residues shy of the CDR3 end, and the germline J gene is used to complete it. The chain combines TRBV5-6 with TRBJ1-1, with TRBD1 matching 10 bases. CDR1 and CDR2 (germline): SGHDT, YYEEEE. The CDR3 is made up of 13 amino acids. The CDR3 is CASSEGQGIRAFF. The CDR3 bases that were read are TGTGCCAGCAGCGAGGGACAGGGGATCAGA.

A note on this clone: The read ends 3 residues shy of where the CDR3 ends; the end is completed using the germline J gene. The chain employs TRBV7-3 and TRBJ1-6; D might be TRBD1 (6 bases). V was trimmed by 5 bases and J by 7 bases, leaving 18 bases between them. CDR1 SGHTA and CDR2 FQGTGA come from the germline V gene. The CDR3 covers 16 residues. The part of the CDR3 DNA that was read is TGTGCCAGCAGCCTGAATTCCGGGACAAGCAATTCACCC. It yields the protein CASSLNSGTSNSP. The whole CDR3 is CASSLNSGTSNSPLHF. The whole variable domain, filled in from reference TRBV7-3 and TRBJ1-6, reads GAGVSQTPSNKVTEKGKYVELRCDPISGHTALYWYRQSLGQGPEFLIYFQGTGAADDSGLPNDRFFAVRPEGSVSTLKIQRTERGDSAVYLCASSLNSGTSNSPLHFGNGTRLTVT.

About this clone itself: Sequencing ends 3 residues short of the CDR3 end; the germline J gene provides the rest. The genes are TRBV18 and TRBJ2-5, with 7 nucleotides matching TRBD1. The germline CDR1 and CDR2 sequences are KGHSH and LQKENI. This CDR3 comprises 13 residues. V shed 5 bases and J 4 bases; nucleotides not matched to a gene: 4. Partial CDR3 DNA: TGTGCCAGCTCAGGGGACAGCCCAGAGACC. Its protein product is CASSGDSPET. The complete CDR3 protein is CASSGDSPETQYF.

Comments on this clone: The observed sequence ends 3 residues before the CDR3 terminus, with the missing tail filled in from the germline J gene. The chain combines TRBV12-3 or TRBV12-4 with TRBJ1-6; TRBD1 agrees at 8 bases. V lost 7 bases and J lost 4; bases outside the gene matches: 6. The CDR3 loop spans 15 amino acids. The CDR3 is CASTPNRGYNSPLHF. Incomplete CDR3 DNA: TGTGCCAGCACCCCTAACAGGGGGTATAATTCACCC.

As regards this clone: The read comes to an end 3 residues before the CDR3 does, leaving the germline J gene to fill in the end. This rearrangement joins TRBV2 to TRBJ1-2; a weak D match, TRBD1 (6 bases). Germline V gene sequence: CDR1 SNHLY, CDR2 FYNNEI. The CDR3 covers 15 residues. CDR3 DNA (partial): TGTGCCAGCAGACTAGCGGGAGGGGGATACAATGAC. Its translation: CASRLAGGGYND. The full CDR3 protein is CASRLAGGGYNDYTF.

In regard to this clone: Read coverage stops 3 residues before the CDR3 terminus; the germline J gene supplies the remainder. At the DNA level, this CDR3 is encoded by other sequences in the same sample as well. The chain couples TRBV11-1 to TRBJ2-7; 10 bases are shared with TRBD1. This CDR3 has 15 amino acids. Looked up from germline, CDR1 is SGHAT and CDR2 is FQDESV (reference sequence). Germline trimming cut 3 bases from V and 3 bases from J; bases unmatched to any gene: 5. CDR3 in amino acids: CASSLQGQGFYEQYF. The covered CDR3 bases are TGTGCCAGCAGCTTGCAGGGACAGGGGTTCTACGAG.